A single sample is the source of the 30 T cell receptor beta chains below, sequenced in a study of blood T cell repertoires in COVID-19. Only in-frame clones appear in the TCRdb table, and some are missing; sequencing was by immunoSEQ multiplex PCR. This sample has fewer than 300,000 clones, with approximately 86% found just once. Specimen: peripheral blood. The receptors here all came from a woman in her late teens or twenties with acute or convalescent COVID-19.

The chain recombines TRBV6-5 with TRBJ1-1, with D possibly TRBD1 on 6 matching bases. The CDR3 has 15 residues. V was shortened by 0 bases and J by 7 bases, with 15 bases between the two germline ends. The germline CDR1 and CDR2 sequences are MNHEY and SVGAGI. CDR3: CASSYSMGAQDEAFF. In nucleotides, the CDR3 is TGTGCCAGCAGTTACTCGATGGGGGCGCAGGATGAAGCTTTCTTT.

The V call is TRBV7-3, the J call TRBJ2-2, with D unclear. CDR1 is SGHTA and CDR2 is FQGTGA in the germline V gene. Trimming took 2 bases from V and 0 from J, leaving 4 bases between them. There are 14 residues in the CDR3. CDR3 loop: CASSLVTNTGELFF. DNA for the CDR3: TGTGCCAGCAGCTTAGTAACGAACACCGGGGAGCTGTTTTTT.

The chain employs TRBV5-1 and TRBJ1-3, with D possibly matching TRBD1 (5 bases). Germline V gene sequence: CDR1 SGHRS, CDR2 YFSETQ. This CDR3 is built from 17 residues. V lost 1 base and J lost 0, with 14 bases in between. CDR3 sequence: CASSLLGGVSSGNTIYF. The CDR3 bases are TGCGCCAGCAGCTTGCTAGGAGGGGTCTCCTCTGGAAACACCATATATTTT.

This rearrangement joins TRBV21-1 to TRBJ2-7; the table's TRBD2 call for D was not verified on the DNA. TRBV21-1 counts as a pseudogene. This CDR3 contains 17 residues. Here the CDR3 DNA reads TGTGCCAGCAGGGAACCGACTAGCGGGAGGGCCTCCTACGAGCAGTACTTC. Translation gives CASREPTSGRASYEQYF.

Worth noting for this clone: The sample carries other DNA sequences with the same CDR3. The J gene is TRBJ1-5, the V gene TRBV28, with 10 bases aligning to TRBD1. With V trimmed by 4 bases and J by 5 bases, 5 bases remained unmatched. In germline, CDR1 is MDHEN, CDR2 SYDVKM. This CDR3 is 15 amino acids long. CDR3 sequence: CASSSGQGFDQPQHF. As DNA, the CDR3 is TGTGCCAGCAGTTCGGGACAGGGGTTTGATCAGCCCCAGCATTTT.

The chain links TRBV29-1 to TRBJ1-2, with D maybe TRBD1 (5 bases). The CDR3 length is 12 residues. Germline V gene sequence: CDR1 SQVTM, CDR2 ANQGSEA. V lost 7 bases to trimming and J lost 7 bases, with 16 bases between them. CDR3 protein: CSAEAQDAGYTF. CDR3 DNA: TGCAGCGCAGAGGCACAGGATGCTGGCTACACCTTC.

This clone was picked up a small number of times. The chain couples TRBV7-2 to TRBJ2-7, with 13 positions matching TRBD2. Looked up from germline, CDR1 is SGHTA and CDR2 is FQGNSA. Trimming cost V 6 bases and J 0 bases; bases outside gene matches: 2. The length of the CDR3 is 15 residues. CDR3 nucleotides: TGTGCCAGCAGGCGGACTAGCGGGAGCTCCTACGAGCAGTACTTC. As protein: CASRRTSGSSYEQYF. Based on the CDR3 plus reference TRBV7-2 and TRBJ2-7, the full variable domain is GAGVSQSPSNKVTEKGKDVELRCDPISGHTALYWYRQSLGQGLEFLIYFQGNSAPDKSGLPSDRFSAERTGGSVSTLTIQRTQQEDSAVYLCASRRTSGSSYEQYFGPGTRLTVT.

This clone has a handful of counts. Written as DNA, the CDR3 is TGTGCCAGCAGCTTTATGGGAACGGGAGGGAGAGATGAGCAGTTCTTC. This gives the protein CASSFMGTGGRDEQFF. This rearrangement joins TRBV5-5 to TRBJ2-1, with 8 bases that match TRBD2. CDR3 length: 16 residues. The ends lost 2 bases at V and 8 bases at J; junction bases unmatched: 12. The germline V gene encodes CDR1 SGHKS and CDR2 YYEKEE (reference sequence).

The chain joins TRBV2 to TRBJ1-5, with D possibly being TRBD1 (5 bases). The length of the CDR3 is 14 residues. Germline V gene sequence: CDR1 SNHLY, CDR2 FYNNEI. The germline V and J ends were trimmed by 2 bases and 7 bases, with 12 bases remaining between them. The CDR3 loop reads CASSERGGKQPQHF. The CDR3 nucleotides read TGTGCCAGCAGTGAAAGGGGAGGAAAACAGCCCCAGCATTTT.

This clone was seen more than once but under ten times. V and J are TRBV6-2 or TRBV6-3 and TRBJ2-3; TRBD2 matches 10 bases. This CDR3 region has 17 residues. CDR1 MNHEY and CDR2 SVGEGT come from the germline V gene. V was clipped by 0 bases and J by 4 bases; unmatched bases: 7. In nucleotides, the CDR3 is TGTGCCAGCAGTTACTCCCTCGCTAGCGGGAGTTCAGATACGCAGTATTTT. Translation: CASSYSLASGSSDTQYF.

The rearrangement joins TRBV18 to TRBJ2-7; 12 positions agree with TRBD2. CDR3 size: 16 residues. The junction had 3 bases not matched to a gene; V was cut back by 0 bases and J by 3 bases. Germline CDR1 is KGHSH and CDR2 is LQKENI. The CDR3 nucleotides are TGTGCCAGCTCACCACCGACTAGCGGGAGTAGCTACGAGCAGTACTTC. This codes for CASSPPTSGSSYEQYF.

The J gene is TRBJ2-3, the V gene TRBV18; perhaps TRBD1 as D (6 bases). Germline V gene data show CDR1 as KGHSH and CDR2 as LQKENI. The CDR3 loop spans 14 amino acids. V lost 5 bases and J lost 0, with 9 bases in between. The CDR3, as DNA: TGTGCCAGCTCAAGGACAGCTAGCACAGATACGCAGTATTTT. It encodes CASSRTASTDTQYF.

The chain combines TRBV7-2 with TRBJ2-5, with D perhaps TRBD1 (5 bases). Germline V gene data show CDR1 as SGHTA and CDR2 as FQGNSA. The CDR3 extends over 15 amino acids. V shed 0 bases and J shed 5 bases, with 13 bases lying between them. CDR3 nucleotides: TGTGCCAGCAGCTTAGCGGGGCTGGATGGGGAGACCCAGTACTTC. Protein: CASSLAGLDGETQYF.

The chain carries TRBV11-2 and TRBJ2-3; 8 bases are shared with TRBD1. The CDR3 extends over 15 amino acids. Trimming took 3 bases from V and 2 from J; bases not matched to a gene: 4. The germline gives CDR1 SGHAT, CDR2 FQNNGV. CDR3 DNA: TGTGCCAGCAGCTTGACAGGGGCGCCCACAGATACGCAGTATTTT. Translation gives CASSLTGAPTDTQYF.

V is TRBV11-2 and J is TRBJ2-1; TRBD2 aligns across 14 bases. V shed 3 bases and J 8 bases; nucleotides not matched to a gene: 3. The CDR3 length is 15 residues. From germline, CDR1 is SGHAT and CDR2 FQNNGV. The DNA for the CDR3 is TGTGCCAGCAGCTTCGGACTAGCGGGAGGCTATGAGCAGTTCTTC. Encoded protein: CASSFGLAGGYEQFF.

The V call is TRBV6-1, the J call TRBJ2-7, with TRBD1 matching 12 bases. This CDR3 comprises 15 residues. J lost 2 bases, V lost 2 bases, and 1 base had no gene match. Germline values: CDR1 MNHNS, CDR2 SASEGT. The DNA for the CDR3 is TGTGCCAGCAGTGAACGGGACAGGGGGCCCTACGAGCAGTACTTC. It codes for CASSERDRGPYEQYF.

The chain employs TRBV30 and TRBJ1-5, with 11 bases aligning to TRBD1. This CDR3 is built from 17 residues. V shed 1 base and J 2 bases; nucleotides not matched to a gene: 7. Germline V gives CDR1 GTSNPN, CDR2 SVGIG (reference sequence). The CDR3 DNA is TGTGCCTGGAGTGCCAGGACAGGGGGCTGGGGCAATCAGCCCCAGCATTTT. It yields the protein CAWSARTGGWGNQPQHF. The whole variable domain, remainder taken from reference TRBV30 and TRBJ1-5, is SQTIHQWPATLVQPVGSPLSLECTVEGTSNPNLYWYRQAAGRGLQLLFYSVGIGQISSEVPQNLSASRPQDRQFILSSKKLLLSDSGFYLCAWSARTGGWGNQPQHFGDGTRLSIL.

V gene TRBV4-3 combines with J gene TRBJ2-1, with D maybe TRBD2 (5 bases). Per germline, CDR1 LGHNA and CDR2 YSLEER. The CDR3 runs 13 residues. Trimming stripped 4 bases from V and 9 bases from J, with 13 bases between. The DNA for the CDR3 is TGCGCCAGCAGCCCCTACTCTGAGGGTGAGCAGTTCTTC. Encoded protein: CASSPYSEGEQFF.

The rearrangement uses TRBV28 and TRBJ2-3; TRBD2 aligns across 9 bases. Trimming cost V 3 bases and J 3 bases; bases outside gene matches: 7. CDR3 length equals 16 residues. Germline V gives CDR1 MDHEN, CDR2 SYDVKM. This CDR3 reads CASSLGTGLATDTQYF. DNA of the CDR3: TGTGCCAGCAGTTTGGGGACGGGACTAGCAACAGATACGCAGTATTTT.

Written as DNA, the CDR3 is TGTGCCAGCTTGATAGGGGGCTATAACACTGAAGCTTTCTTT. Amino acid sequence: CASLIGGYNTEAFF. The chain links TRBV5-5 to TRBJ1-1; 7 nucleotides match TRBD1. Germline V gives CDR1 SGHKS, CDR2 YYEKEE (reference sequence). The CDR3 covers 14 residues. The junction had 8 bases not matched to a gene; V was cut back by 7 bases and J by 2 bases.

V usage is TRBV28 and J usage is TRBJ1-2, with 9 bases matching TRBD1. This CDR3 contains 16 residues. Germline V lookup: CDR1 MDHEN, CDR2 SYDVKM. Germline trimming cut 7 bases from V and 8 bases from J; bases unmatched to any gene: 17. The CDR3, as DNA: TGTGCCAGCACCACCCCCCGGGACAGGGTCGATGTAGGCTACACCTTC. Amino acid sequence: CASTTPRDRVDVGYTF.

The V gene is TRBV7-2, the J gene TRBJ2-1; D is unclear. This CDR3 has 14 residues. Germline V lookup: CDR1 SGHTA, CDR2 FQGNSA. The germline V and J ends were trimmed by 1 base and 8 bases, with 12 bases remaining between them. DNA of the CDR3: TGTGCCAGCAGCTTAGTGGCTAGTCTTGATGAGCAGTTCTTC. This sequence encodes CASSLVASLDEQFF.

The chain links TRBV12-3 or TRBV12-4 to TRBJ2-2; D not resolved. The V end lost 7 bases, the J end lost 5 bases, and 11 bases lay between the germline ends. This CDR3 has 13 amino acids. The CDR3 region is CASTPQLTGELFF. CDR3 DNA: TGTGCCAGCACCCCCCAGTTAACCGGGGAGCTGTTTTTT.

DNA of the CDR3: TGTGCCAGCAGCCCCCGGACAGGGGGCATCGACGAGCAGTACTTC. This translates into CASSPRTGGIDEQYF. V is TRBV7-9 and J is TRBJ2-7, with TRBD1 matching over 11 bases. From germline, CDR1 is SEHNR and CDR2 FQNEAQ (reference sequence). V shed 5 bases and J 5 bases; nucleotides not matched to a gene: 8. This CDR3 has 15 amino acids.

The rearrangement uses TRBV7-2 and TRBJ1-3, with 7 nucleotides matching TRBD1. This CDR3 has 17 amino acids. V lost 4 bases, J lost 0 bases, and 9 bases stayed unmatched. Germline CDR1 SGHTA, CDR2 FQGNSA. CDR3: CASSYLGQTYSGNTIYF. DNA for the CDR3: TGTGCCAGCAGCTATTTGGGACAGACCTACTCTGGAAACACCATATATTTT.

The chain employs TRBV10-2 and TRBJ1-2; D possibly corresponds to TRBD1 (5 bases). The CDR3 extends over 13 amino acids. Germline V gene data show CDR1 as WSHSY and CDR2 as SAAADI. Trimming pared 2 bases from V and 8 bases from J, leaving 12 bases between. The DNA for the CDR3 is TGCGCCAGCAGTGAGGACGGGGGAAGCGGCTACACCTTC. This encodes CASSEDGGSGYTF.

The rearrangement uses TRBV6-1 and TRBJ1-1; the D gene is possibly TRBD1 (6 bases). CDR1 and CDR2 from the germline V gene are MNHNS and SASEGT. V lost 3 bases and J lost 1, with 9 bases in between. The CDR3 runs to 14 residues. The CDR3 protein is CASSDGQKNTEAFF. For the CDR3, the DNA is TGTGCCAGCAGTGACGGACAGAAGAACACTGAAGCTTTCTTT.

The chain uses TRBV6-5 and TRBJ2-7, with D perhaps TRBD2 (6 bases). Germline-derived CDR1 and CDR2 are MNHEY and SVGAGI. The CDR3 consists of 16 residues. V dropped 4 bases and J dropped 2 bases, with 18 bases sitting between them. The CDR3 bases are TGTGCCAGCAGTTCCCTCGGGGGTATTCCTACCTACGAGCAGTACTTC. Protein: CASSSLGGIPTYEQYF.

The chain joins TRBV19 to TRBJ2-1, with TRBD2 matching over 8 bases. The V gene end was trimmed by 2 bases and the J gene end by 3 bases; junction bases not matched to a gene: 12. CDR3 size: 18 residues. Germline V CDR1 and CDR2: LNHDA, SQIVND (reference sequence). The CDR3 spells CASSIRLPTSAYYNEQFF. The CDR3 coding sequence is TGTGCCAGTAGTATAAGGCTCCCGACTAGCGCCTACTACAATGAGCAGTTCTTC.

Concerning this clone: Other DNA variants within this sample encode the same CDR3. The V and J genes are TRBV27 and TRBJ1-5, with TRBD1 as a possible D gene (5 bases). Germline lookup yields CDR1 MNHEY and CDR2 SMNVEV (reference sequence). V dropped 0 bases and J dropped 2 bases, with 8 bases sitting between them. The CDR3 consists of 15 residues. CDR3 residues: CASSLSTRGNQPQHF. As DNA, the CDR3 is TGTGCCAGCAGTTTATCGACCAGGGGCAATCAGCCCCAGCATTTT.